Following are 32 T cell receptor beta chains from one sample sequenced in a study of control samples from healthy donors and cancer patients. Data came from immunoSEQ multiplex PCR; TCRdb stores just in-frame clones and leaves some out. In the table there are around 130,000 clones, 85% to 90% of which are singletons. The sequencing sample was made of blood. Receptor source: a man aged 30 to 39 in good health.

The count of this clone is one. The gene calls are TRBV21-1 and TRBJ1-1. TRBV21-1 constitutes a pseudogene. The CDR3 covers 16 residues. The CDR3 bases are TGTGCCAGCAGACGCAGACCCGGGCCCGATCGGGGTGAAGCTTTCTTT. Translation: CASRRRPGPDRGEAFF.

V is TRBV30 and J is TRBJ1-5, with D uncertain. V was pared by 5 bases and J by 2 bases, with 10 bases between. The CDR3 runs 13 residues. Germline lookup yields CDR1 GTSNPN and CDR2 SVGIG (reference sequence). CDR3 sequence (DNA): TGTGCCTGGGGCAGTCTCGGCAATCAGCCCCAGCATTTT. This translates into CAWGSLGNQPQHF.

The chain links TRBV3-1 (or the pseudogene TRBV3-2) to TRBJ1-2; 8 bases fit TRBD1. The CDR3 covers 13 residues. Trimming took 6 bases from V and 4 from J; bases not matched to a gene: 4. Germline lookup yields CDR1 LGHDT and CDR2 YNNKEL (reference sequence). CDR3 region: CASSLTGAYGYTF. In DNA, the CDR3 is TGTGCCAGCAGTCTGACAGGGGCCTATGGCTACACCTTC.

This clone was picked up a small number of times. This chain links TRBV27 with TRBJ1-5; D remains ambiguous. The CDR3 spans 15 residues. V lost 11 bases, J lost 1 base, and 18 bases lay in between. The germline V gene encodes CDR1 MNHEY and CDR2 SMNVEV (reference sequence). The CDR3 DNA reads as TGTGCCGTCCGGCCGGGCCTACAGAGCAATCAGCCCCAGCATTTT. Protein product: CAVRPGLQSNQPQHF.

The chain has TRBV9 and TRBJ1-3, with 10 positions matching TRBD1. The CDR3 has 19 amino acids. Germline V CDR1 and CDR2: SGDLS, YYNGEE. Trimming cost V 3 bases and J 4 bases; bases outside gene matches: 16. CDR3 sequence reads: CASSERRDRGVLGGNTIYF. As DNA, the CDR3 is TGTGCCAGCAGCGAGCGCCGGGACAGGGGTGTCCTAGGGGGAAACACCATATATTTT.

The chain uses TRBV5-5 and TRBJ1-2, with D unclear. The V end lost 0 bases, the J end lost 0 bases, and 12 bases lay between the germline ends. Looked up from germline, CDR1 is SGHKS and CDR2 is YYEKEE (reference sequence). The CDR3 covers 16 residues. This chain's CDR3 is CASSLAGNAANYGYTF. The CDR3 DNA follows: TGTGCCAGCAGCTTGGCCGGGAATGCAGCTAACTATGGCTACACCTTC.

The chain employs TRBV12-3 or TRBV12-4 and TRBJ2-5, with 7 bases identical to TRBD1. Trimming removed 5 bases from V and 7 bases from J; junction bases left unmatched: 7. This CDR3 comprises 13 residues. In DNA, the CDR3 is TGTGCCAGCAGTACAGGGGATGAAGGGACCCAGTACTTC. Its translation: CASSTGDEGTQYF.

The gene calls are TRBV6-1 and TRBJ2-5; D gene uncertain. Germline values: CDR1 MNHNS, CDR2 SASEGT. The germline V and J ends were trimmed by 2 bases and 2 bases, with 12 bases remaining between them. The CDR3 runs to 15 residues. Here the CDR3 reads CASSENLRQQETQYF. The CDR3 region has the DNA TGTGCCAGCAGTGAAAACTTGAGGCAGCAAGAGACCCAGTACTTC.

This chain connects TRBV30 to TRBJ2-2; D perhaps matches TRBD1 (5 bases). The CDR3 runs 13 residues. V was cut by 4 bases and J by 5 bases, with 11 bases left in between. CDR1 is GTSNPN and CDR2 is SVGIG in the germline V gene (reference sequence). CDR3 bases: TGTGCCTGGACTCCCAGGGTGACCGGGGAGCTGTTTTTT. It translates to CAWTPRVTGELFF.

This chain links TRBV12-3 or TRBV12-4 with TRBJ2-5, with a tentative D call TRBD1 (6 bases). Trimming removed 6 bases at V and 9 bases at J, with 17 bases between. The CDR3 loop spans 13 amino acids. The CDR3: CASRTTGSGAQYF. The CDR3 DNA is TGTGCCAGCAGGACCACAGGGAGTGGGGCCCAGTACTTC.

The chain couples TRBV23-1 to TRBJ1-2; TRBD1 is a possible D gene (5 bases). TRBV23-1 is an ORF, and what it does is uncertain. V lost 2 bases and J lost 4, with 8 bases in between. This CDR3 contains 13 residues. The CDR3 bases are TGCGCCAGCAGTCAACAGGGACTCTATGGCTACACCTTC. It encodes CASSQQGLYGYTF.

The gene calls are TRBV19 and TRBJ2-3; 8 positions match TRBD2. The CDR3 covers 16 residues. The trim removed 3 bases at V and 2 bases at J, leaving 7 bases unmatched. Germline V gives CDR1 LNHDA, CDR2 SQIVND (reference sequence). The CDR3 here is CASSILPSGYTDTQYF. DNA for the CDR3: TGTGCCAGTAGTATTCTACCTAGCGGGTACACAGATACGCAGTATTTT.

This clone has a single count. V is TRBV29-1 and J is TRBJ1-4; no clear D. Germline V gene data show CDR1 as SQVTM and CDR2 as ANQGSEA. The length of the CDR3 is 13 residues. The V and J ends lost 5 bases and 4 bases respectively, with 11 bases between them. CDR3 in DNA: TGCAGCGTTCCCGGTCCCCTTAATGAAAAACTGTTTTTT. Protein product: CSVPGPLNEKLFF.

The gene calls are TRBV9 and TRBJ1-5; no clear D gene. The CDR3 is 10 residues long. Per the germline V gene, CDR1 is SGDLS and CDR2 is YYNGEE. The ends were cut back, 6 bases at V and 3 bases at J, with 1 base in the middle. The CDR3, as DNA: TGTGCCAGCAACAATCAGCCCCAGCATTTT. Encoded protein: CASNNQPQHF.

This clone has just a few counts. The chain uses TRBV5-1 and TRBJ2-7; D ambiguous. Germline CDR1 and CDR2: SGHRS and YFSETQ. The CDR3 length is 18 residues. V was shortened by 0 bases and J by 0 bases, with 19 bases between the two germline ends. The CDR3 protein is CASSLAKRPDRPSYEQYV. CDR3 in DNA: TGCGCCAGCAGCTTGGCCAAGCGCCCAGATCGTCCCTCCTACGAGCAGTACGTC.

This chain uses TRBV5-1 with TRBJ2-5, with 12 bases that match TRBD2. In germline, CDR1 is SGHRS, CDR2 YFSETQ. The J segment lost 0 bases and the V segment lost 3 bases, leaving 3 bases of the junction unmatched. This CDR3 comprises 16 residues. CDR3 loop: CASSWRLAGDQETQYF. CDR3 nucleotides: TGCGCCAGCAGCTGGAGACTAGCGGGGGACCAAGAGACCCAGTACTTC.

The genes are TRBV30 and TRBJ1-2; tentative D call: TRBD1 (6 bases). The CDR3 covers 13 residues. CDR1 is GTSNPN and CDR2 is SVGIG in the germline V gene (reference sequence). Trimming took off 1 base at V and 14 bases at J, with 20 bases between the two ends. The CDR3 DNA follows: TGTGCCTGGAGTGGCCCAGGGGCCCTTCTGACTACCTTC. Translation: CAWSGPGALLTTF.

The gene calls are TRBV11-2 and TRBJ1-4, with D maybe TRBD1 (6 bases). This CDR3 spans 18 amino acids. CDR1 and CDR2 (germline): SGHAT, FQNNGV. Trimming took off 0 bases at V and 4 bases at J, with 18 bases between the two ends. CDR3 sequence: CASSLESHTGASNEKLFF. CDR3 in DNA: TGTGCCAGCAGCTTAGAATCCCACACGGGGGCGAGTAATGAAAAACTGTTTTTT.

This rearrangement joins TRBV7-8 to TRBJ1-1; unclear D gene. Trimming took off 0 bases at V and 4 bases at J, with 9 bases between the two ends. Germline CDR1 SGHVS, CDR2 FQNEAQ. The CDR3 sequence is 14 residues long. The CDR3 coding sequence is TGTGCCAGCAGCTTAGCGGGGATTGGCACTGAAGCTTTCTTT. Protein product: CASSLAGIGTEAFF.

The V and J genes are TRBV5-4 and TRBJ2-5; D ambiguous. V shed 4 bases and J shed 1 base, with 11 bases lying between them. The CDR3 is 14 amino acids. CDR1 is SGHNT, CDR2 YYREEE, per germline (reference sequence). As DNA, the CDR3 is TGTGCCAGCAGCACCGCGTTGATCCAAGAGACCCAGTACTTC. Its protein product is CASSTALIQETQYF. Full variable domain (rest looked up from reference TRBV5-4 and TRBJ2-5): ETGVTQSPTHLIKTRGQQVTLRCSSQSGHNTVSWYQQALGQGPQFIFQYYREEENGRGNFPPRFSGLQFPNYSSELNVNALELDDSALYLCASSTALIQETQYFGPGTRLLVL.

The rearrangement links TRBV27 to TRBJ1-1, with a possible D match to TRBD1 (6 bases). Germline-derived CDR1 and CDR2 are MNHEY and SMNVEV (reference sequence). V was trimmed by 8 bases and J by 2 bases, leaving 21 bases between them. The CDR3 has 16 residues. CDR3 bases: TGTGCCAGCGGTGCGCTCTCCCGACAGGCCAACACTGAAGCTTTCTTT. It translates to CASGALSRQANTEAFF.

The V gene is TRBV9, the J gene TRBJ1-2; D call uncertain. Germline V gene sequence: CDR1 SGDLS, CDR2 YYNGEE. The CDR3 runs to 12 residues. Trimming stripped 5 bases from V and 0 bases from J, with 5 bases between. The CDR3 sequence is CASSFSNYGYTF. CDR3 in DNA: TGTGCCAGCAGTTTTTCTAACTATGGCTACACCTTC.

The rearrangement uses TRBV3-1 (or the pseudogene TRBV3-2) and TRBJ1-6; unclear D gene. Germline-derived CDR1 and CDR2 are LGHDT and YNNKEL (reference sequence). With 3 bases removed from V and 3 bases from J, the gap between germline ends came to 3 bases. This CDR3 is built from 13 residues. CDR3 DNA: TGTGCCAGCAGCCAGCTCTATAATTCACCCCTCCACTTT. Amino acid sequence: CASSQLYNSPLHF.

The chain joins TRBV10-1 to TRBJ1-1; 7 nucleotides line up with TRBD1. The CDR3 loop spans 14 amino acids. Germline CDR1 and CDR2: WNHNN and SYGVQD (reference sequence). Trimming at V came to 6 bases and at J to 5 bases, leaving 9 bases not matched to a gene. CDR3 sequence: CASSYRGEGTEAFF. CDR3 sequence (DNA): TGCGCCAGCAGCTACAGGGGAGAAGGAACTGAAGCTTTCTTT.

The CDR3 reads CASSSRGSYNEQFF. The CDR3 DNA reads TGTGCCAGCAGCTCCCGGGGGTCCTACAATGAGCAGTTCTTC. The chain recombines TRBV5-6 with TRBJ2-1; TRBD2 might be the D (6 bases). Germline V gene sequence: CDR1 SGHDT, CDR2 YYEEEE. CDR3 length: 14 amino acids. The germline V and J ends were trimmed by 3 bases and 1 base, with 8 bases remaining between them.

The V call is TRBV11-2, the J call TRBJ2-3, with TRBD2 matching 8 bases. With 0 bases clipped from V and 1 base from J, the junction kept 3 bases outside the gene matches. Germline CDR1 reads SGHAT; CDR2 reads FQNNGV. This CDR3 has 16 amino acids. CDR3 region: CASSLDRAGGTDTQYF. CDR3 nucleotide sequence: TGTGCCAGCAGCTTAGATAGAGCGGGGGGCACAGATACGCAGTATTTT.

V usage is TRBV11-2 and J usage is TRBJ2-5; 11 positions match TRBD1. J lost 4 bases, V lost 7 bases, and 11 bases had no gene match. CDR1 SGHAT and CDR2 FQNNGV come from the germline V gene. This CDR3 is built from 16 residues. The DNA of the CDR3 is TGTGCCAGCAACGAAGGGGACAGGGGGTCGGGAGAGACCCAGTACTTC. Protein: CASNEGDRGSGETQYF.

The rearrangement uses TRBV5-1 and TRBJ2-7; D is possibly TRBD1 (5 bases). This CDR3 is 13 amino acids long. Germline V gene data show CDR1 as SGHRS and CDR2 as YFSETQ. Deletions cut 6 bases from V and 4 bases from J, with 14 bases between. CDR3 residues: CASTDPTVYEQYF. CDR3 sequence (DNA): TGCGCCAGCACGGATCCGACAGTTTACGAGCAGTACTTC.

The rearrangement joins TRBV12-3 or TRBV12-4 to TRBJ1-1, with no clear D. Trimming shortened V by 5 bases and J by 0 bases, and 7 bases separated the two germline ends. The CDR3 extends over 13 amino acids. The CDR3 is CASSAVMNTEAFF. The CDR3, as DNA: TGTGCCAGCAGTGCAGTAATGAACACTGAAGCTTTCTTT.

Only one count was recorded for this clone. The chain links TRBV4-1 to TRBJ1-1, with D unresolved. In germline, CDR1 is MGHRA, CDR2 YSYEKL. The CDR3 sequence is 15 residues long. Trimming took off 3 bases at V and 1 base at J, with 12 bases between the two ends. As DNA, the CDR3 is TGCGCCAGCAGCCAGATTCGGACGGAGAACACTGAAGCTTTCTTT. Residues: CASSQIRTENTEAFF.

The chain joins TRBV5-1 to TRBJ1-4; 7 bases are a match to TRBD1. Germline assignment: CDR1 SGHRS and CDR2 YFSETQ. V lost 4 bases and J lost 3; bases outside the gene matches: 3. This CDR3 is built from 14 residues. The CDR3 DNA reads TGCGCCAGCAGCCGGACAGGAGCTAATGAAAAACTGTTTTTT. This codes for CASSRTGANEKLFF.

This sequence joins TRBV24-1 and TRBJ2-5; 7 nucleotides align to TRBD2. Germline trimming cut 4 bases from V and 5 bases from J; bases unmatched to any gene: 12. Looked up from germline, CDR1 is KGHDR and CDR2 is SFDVKD. This CDR3 is built from 16 residues. CDR3: CATSDPVRSAGETQYF. In DNA, the CDR3 is TGTGCCACCAGTGACCCTGTCAGGTCAGCGGGGGAGACCCAGTACTTC.